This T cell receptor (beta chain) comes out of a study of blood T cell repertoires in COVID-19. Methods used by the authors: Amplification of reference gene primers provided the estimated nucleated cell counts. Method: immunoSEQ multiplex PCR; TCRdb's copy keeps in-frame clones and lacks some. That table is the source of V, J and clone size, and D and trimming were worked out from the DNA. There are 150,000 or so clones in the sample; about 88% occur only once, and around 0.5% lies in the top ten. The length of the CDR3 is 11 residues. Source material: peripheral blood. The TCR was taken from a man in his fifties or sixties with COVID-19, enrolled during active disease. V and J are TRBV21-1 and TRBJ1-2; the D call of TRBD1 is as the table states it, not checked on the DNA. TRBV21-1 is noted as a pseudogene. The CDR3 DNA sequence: TGTGCCAGCGGGCCTCCCCATGGCTACACCTTC. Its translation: CASGPPHGYTF.